One sample yielded the 3 T cell receptor beta chains listed below, sequenced in a study of molecular identifiers for immune sequencing clone quantification. In TCRdb, the PCR reads were re-called with MiXCR into one record per CDR3 protein. This table has about 68,000 distinct CDR3 sequences, 15% to 20% appearing once. The sample taken for sequencing was naive CD8+ T cells from blood, with Jurkat cell RNA spiked in. Subset meaning: FACS-sorted CD8+CD4-CCR7+CD45RA+ naive T cells. The receptor source for this set is a human donor in good health. Some libraries in this study had Jurkat cell RNA spiked in.

The V and J genes are TRBV7-9 and TRBJ2-1; perhaps TRBD2 as D (5 bases). Germline V gene sequence: CDR1 SEHNR, CDR2 FQNEAQ (reference sequence). The CDR3 is 11 amino acids. The V end lost 6 bases, the J end lost 8 bases, and 8 bases lay between the germline ends. DNA for the CDR3: TGTGCCAGCAGAGAGAGGGATGAGCAGTTCTTC. As protein: CASRERDEQFF.

The table lists this clonotype with many counts. The gene calls are TRBV12-3 or TRBV12-4 and TRBJ2-4; 9 nucleotides align to TRBD2. This CDR3 region has 18 residues. The ends lost 11 bases at V and 2 bases at J; junction bases unmatched: 19. DNA of the CDR3: TGTGCCTGTAAGAATTCAGTAGCGGGAGTTGAGACCAAAAACATTCAGTACTTC. This sequence encodes CACKNSVAGVETKNIQYF.

The J gene is TRBJ2-1, the V gene TRBV19; D may be TRBD2 (6 bases). V was trimmed by 6 bases and J by 6 bases, leaving 15 bases between them. Germline assignment: CDR1 LNHDA and CDR2 SQIVND (reference sequence). The CDR3 extends over 14 amino acids. For the CDR3, the DNA is TGTGCCAGTAGCACCTTCGGGAGTGTCAATGAGCAGTTCTTC. It specifies CASSTFGSVNEQFF.